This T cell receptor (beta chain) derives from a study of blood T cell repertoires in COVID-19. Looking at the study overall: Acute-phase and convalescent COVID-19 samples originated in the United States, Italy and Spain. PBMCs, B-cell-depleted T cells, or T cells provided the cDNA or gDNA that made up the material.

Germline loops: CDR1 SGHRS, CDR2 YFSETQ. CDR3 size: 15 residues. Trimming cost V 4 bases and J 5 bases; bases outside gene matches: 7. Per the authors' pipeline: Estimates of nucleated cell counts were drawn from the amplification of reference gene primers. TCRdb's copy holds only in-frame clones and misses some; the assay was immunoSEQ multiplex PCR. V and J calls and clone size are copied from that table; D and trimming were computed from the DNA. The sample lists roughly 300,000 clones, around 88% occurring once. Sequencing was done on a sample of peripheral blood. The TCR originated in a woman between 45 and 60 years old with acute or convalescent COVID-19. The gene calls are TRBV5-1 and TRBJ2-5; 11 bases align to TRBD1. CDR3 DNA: TGCGCCAGCAGCATCGGACAGGGGGCTGCGGAGACCCAGTACTTC. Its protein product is CASSIGQGAAETQYF.